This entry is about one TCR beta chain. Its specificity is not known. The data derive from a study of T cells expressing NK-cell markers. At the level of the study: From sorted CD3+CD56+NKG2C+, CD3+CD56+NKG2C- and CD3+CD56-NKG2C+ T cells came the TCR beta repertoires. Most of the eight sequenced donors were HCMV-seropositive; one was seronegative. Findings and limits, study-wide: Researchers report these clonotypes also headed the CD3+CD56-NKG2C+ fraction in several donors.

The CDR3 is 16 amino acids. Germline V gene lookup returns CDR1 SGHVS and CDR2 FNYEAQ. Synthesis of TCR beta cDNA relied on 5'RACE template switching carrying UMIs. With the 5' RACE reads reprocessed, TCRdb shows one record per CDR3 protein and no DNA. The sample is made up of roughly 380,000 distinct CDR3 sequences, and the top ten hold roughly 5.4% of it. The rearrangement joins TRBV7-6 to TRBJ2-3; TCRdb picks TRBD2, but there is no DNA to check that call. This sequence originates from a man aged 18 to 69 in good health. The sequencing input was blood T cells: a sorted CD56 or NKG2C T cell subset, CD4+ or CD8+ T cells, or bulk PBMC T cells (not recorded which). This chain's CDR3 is CASSFSLGGRTDTQYF.